This paragraph reports one T cell receptor beta chain. This specimen belongs to a study of blood T cell repertoires in COVID-19. Study information: The United States, Italy and Spain supplied acute and convalescent COVID-19 samples. From T cells, B-cell-depleted T cells, or PBMCs came the material, which was cDNA or gDNA.

Sequenced by immunoSEQ multiplex PCR; TCRdb stores in-frame clones only, minus some. The table shows 250,000 to 300,000 clones, with 70% to 90% occurring only once. Trimming took 4 bases from V and 4 from J; bases not matched to a gene: 8. This CDR3 has 16 residues. Germline V gene data show CDR1 as MNHEY and CDR2 as SMNVEV (reference sequence). Participant age was about 18 to 89 years, and participants resided in fewer than 30 US areas. Categorization into cohorts depended on clinical history that participants reported. The chain carries TRBV27 and TRBJ2-1; TRBD2 agrees at 9 bases. This TCR was recovered from a woman between 50 and 59 years old who had been exposed to COVID-19. Sample: PBMCs or T cells enriched from blood (not recorded which). This CDR3 reads CASSSPETSGYNEQFF. DNA of the CDR3: TGTGCCAGCAGTTCTCCTGAGACTAGCGGATACAATGAGCAGTTCTTC.